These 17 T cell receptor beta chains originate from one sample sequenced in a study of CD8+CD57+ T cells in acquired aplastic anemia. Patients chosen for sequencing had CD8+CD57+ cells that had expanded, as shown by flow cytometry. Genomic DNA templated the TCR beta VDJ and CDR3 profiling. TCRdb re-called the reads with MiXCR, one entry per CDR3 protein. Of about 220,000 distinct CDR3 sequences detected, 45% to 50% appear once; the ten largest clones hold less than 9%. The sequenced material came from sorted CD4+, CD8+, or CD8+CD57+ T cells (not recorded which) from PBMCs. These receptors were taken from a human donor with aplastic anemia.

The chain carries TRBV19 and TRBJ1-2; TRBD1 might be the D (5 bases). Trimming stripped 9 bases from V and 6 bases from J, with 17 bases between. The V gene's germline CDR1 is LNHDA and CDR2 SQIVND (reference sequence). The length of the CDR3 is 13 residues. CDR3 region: CASLSNGGDGYTF. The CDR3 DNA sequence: TGTGCCAGCCTCTCTAATGGAGGGGATGGCTACACCTTC.

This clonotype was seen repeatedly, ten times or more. In DNA, the CDR3 is TGTGCCAGCAGCAGCCCTCCCGGGACCCGGAACACTGAAGCTTTCTTT. This translates into CASSSPPGTRNTEAFF. This chain connects TRBV7-9 to TRBJ1-1, with D perhaps matching TRBD1 (5 bases). Trimming stripped 5 bases from V and 1 base from J, with 17 bases between. The CDR3 has 16 amino acids. CDR1 is SEHNR and CDR2 is FQNEAQ in the germline V gene (reference sequence).

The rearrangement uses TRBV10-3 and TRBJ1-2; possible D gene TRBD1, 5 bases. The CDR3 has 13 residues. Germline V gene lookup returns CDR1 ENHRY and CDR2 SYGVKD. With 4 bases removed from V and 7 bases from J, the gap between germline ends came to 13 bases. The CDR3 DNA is TGTGCCATCAGTGTGGGGGGGGTGGGTGGCTACACCTTC. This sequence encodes CAISVGGVGGYTF.

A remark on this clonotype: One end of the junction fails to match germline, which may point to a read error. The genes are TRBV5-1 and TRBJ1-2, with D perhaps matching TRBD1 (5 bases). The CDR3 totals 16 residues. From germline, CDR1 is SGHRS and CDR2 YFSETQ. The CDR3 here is CASRERDGEWGYGYTF. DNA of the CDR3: TGTGCCAGCAGGGAGAGGGACGGGGAATGGGGCTATGGCTACACCTTC.

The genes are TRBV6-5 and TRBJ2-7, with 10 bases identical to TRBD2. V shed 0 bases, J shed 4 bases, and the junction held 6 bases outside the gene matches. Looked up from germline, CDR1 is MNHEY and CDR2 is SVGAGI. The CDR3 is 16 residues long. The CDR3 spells CASSYSPLAGAYEQYF. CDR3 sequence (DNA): TGTGCCAGCAGTTACTCTCCCCTAGCGGGAGCTTACGAGCAGTACTTC.

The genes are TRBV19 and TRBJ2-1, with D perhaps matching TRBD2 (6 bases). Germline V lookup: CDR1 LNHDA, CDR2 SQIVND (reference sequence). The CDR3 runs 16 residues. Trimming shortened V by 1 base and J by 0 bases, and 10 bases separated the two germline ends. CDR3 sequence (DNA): TGTGCCAGTAGTATAGCGGAGCGGGTCTCCTACAATGAGCAGTTCTTC. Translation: CASSIAERVSYNEQFF.

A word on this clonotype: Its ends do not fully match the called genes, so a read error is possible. For the CDR3, the DNA is TGTGCCAGCAGCCAATTCGTAGCCGGCAGCCAAAAAGAGACCCAGTACTTC. It yields the protein CASSQFVAGSQKETQYF. The V call is TRBV4-1, the J call TRBJ2-5; D ambiguous. Germline V gene sequence: CDR1 MGHRA, CDR2 YSYEKL. The CDR3 runs 17 residues.

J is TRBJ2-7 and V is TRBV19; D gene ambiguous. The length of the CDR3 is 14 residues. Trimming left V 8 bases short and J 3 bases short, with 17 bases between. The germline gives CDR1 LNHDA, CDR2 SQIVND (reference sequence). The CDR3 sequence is CASPPADLHYEQYF. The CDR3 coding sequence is TGTGCCAGTCCACCGGCGGACCTACACTACGAGCAGTACTTC.

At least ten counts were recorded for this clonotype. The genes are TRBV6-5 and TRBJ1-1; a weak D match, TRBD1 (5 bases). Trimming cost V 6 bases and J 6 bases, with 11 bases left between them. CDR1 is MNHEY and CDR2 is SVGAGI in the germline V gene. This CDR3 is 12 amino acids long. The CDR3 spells CASSPRAPEAFF. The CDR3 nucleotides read TGTGCCAGCAGCCCCAGGGCCCCTGAAGCTTTCTTT.

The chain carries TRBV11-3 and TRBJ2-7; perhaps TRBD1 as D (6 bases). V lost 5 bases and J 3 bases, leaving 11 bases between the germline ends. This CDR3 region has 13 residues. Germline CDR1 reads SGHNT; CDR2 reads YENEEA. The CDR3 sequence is CASSPGVIYEQYF. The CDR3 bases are TGTGCCAGCAGCCCAGGGGTAATCTACGAGCAGTACTTC.

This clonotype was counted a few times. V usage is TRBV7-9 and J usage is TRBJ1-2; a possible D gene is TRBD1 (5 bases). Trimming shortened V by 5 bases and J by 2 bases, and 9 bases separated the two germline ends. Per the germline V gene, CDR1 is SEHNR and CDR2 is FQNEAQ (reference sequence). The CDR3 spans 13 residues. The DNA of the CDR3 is TGTGCCAGCAGCCGGGGACCGAACTATGGCTACACCTTC. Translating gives CASSRGPNYGYTF.

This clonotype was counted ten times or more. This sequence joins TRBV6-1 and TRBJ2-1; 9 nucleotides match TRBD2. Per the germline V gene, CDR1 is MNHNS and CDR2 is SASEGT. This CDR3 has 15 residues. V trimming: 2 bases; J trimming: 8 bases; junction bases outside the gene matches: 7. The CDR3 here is CASSEWREGSHEQFF. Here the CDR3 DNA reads TGTGCCAGCAGTGAATGGCGGGAGGGAAGCCATGAGCAGTTCTTC.

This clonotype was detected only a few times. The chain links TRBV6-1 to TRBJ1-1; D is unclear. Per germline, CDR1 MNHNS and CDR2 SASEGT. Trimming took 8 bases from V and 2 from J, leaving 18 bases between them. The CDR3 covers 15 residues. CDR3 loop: CASGELDAPNTEAFF. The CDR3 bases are TGTGCCAGCGGGGAACTCGACGCGCCCAACACTGAAGCTTTCTTT.

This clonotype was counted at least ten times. The CDR3 sequence: CASSLKGGRGAYNSPLHF. CDR3 in DNA: TGTGCCAGCAGCTTGAAGGGGGGCAGGGGGGCATACAATTCACCCCTCCACTTT. The V gene is TRBV5-6, the J gene TRBJ1-6; 7 positions agree with TRBD1. V shed 1 base and J 7 bases; nucleotides not matched to a gene: 14. CDR1 and CDR2 (germline): SGHDT, YYEEEE. The CDR3 consists of 18 residues.

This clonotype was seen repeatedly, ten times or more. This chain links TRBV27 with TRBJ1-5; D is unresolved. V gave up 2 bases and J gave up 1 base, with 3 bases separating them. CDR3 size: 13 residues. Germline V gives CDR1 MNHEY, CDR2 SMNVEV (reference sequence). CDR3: CASSLVSNQPQHF. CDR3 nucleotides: TGTGCCAGCAGTTTAGTCAGCAATCAGCCCCAGCATTTT.

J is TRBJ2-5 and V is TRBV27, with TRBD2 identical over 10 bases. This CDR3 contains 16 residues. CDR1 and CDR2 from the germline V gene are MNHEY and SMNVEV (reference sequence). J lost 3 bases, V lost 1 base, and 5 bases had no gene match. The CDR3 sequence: CASSLLVAGGKETQYF. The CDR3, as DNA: TGTGCCAGCAGTTTATTGGTAGCGGGAGGAAAAGAGACCCAGTACTTC.

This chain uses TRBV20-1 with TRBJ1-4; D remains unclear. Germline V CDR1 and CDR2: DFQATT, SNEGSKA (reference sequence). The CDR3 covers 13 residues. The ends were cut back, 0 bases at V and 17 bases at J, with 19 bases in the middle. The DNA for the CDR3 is TGCAGTGCTAGAGATCTCGACGATGAAAACCTATTTTTT. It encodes CSARDLDDENLFF.